The 20 T cell receptor beta chains below all came from one sample that was sequenced in a study of shared clonotypes between healthy human individuals. Here immunoSEQ multiplex PCR was the method, and the copy in TCRdb shows in-frame clones only, minus some. The sample carries nearly 2 million clones, about 94% recorded once. The naive CD8 population came from CD45RO-negative cells selected for CCR7, without terminally differentiated effector memory CD45RA+ cells. Sequenced sample: naive CD8+ T cells sorted from blood. The source of these receptors is a man younger than 35 in good health.

This chain joins TRBV28 and TRBJ2-2; possible D gene TRBD2, 6 bases. There are 12 residues in the CDR3. Germline CDR1 and CDR2: MDHEN and SYDVKM. V gave up 6 bases and J gave up 10 bases, with 12 bases separating them. The CDR3 spells CASSLGTLELFF. Written as DNA, the CDR3 is TGTGCCAGCAGCCTTGGGACTTTGGAGCTGTTTTTT.

This clone appeared a single time. This sequence joins TRBV30 and TRBJ2-1; D is undetermined. Germline CDR1 is GTSNPN and CDR2 is SVGIG (reference sequence). CDR3 size: 12 residues. Trimming pared 1 base from V and 7 bases from J, leaving 8 bases between. Written as DNA, the CDR3 is TGTGCCTGGAGTGGAAACGAGAATGAGCAGTTCTTC. Residues: CAWSGNENEQFF.

This chain uses TRBV29-1 with TRBJ1-2; D is unclear. Germline V lookup: CDR1 SQVTM, CDR2 ANQGSEA. The length of the CDR3 is 13 residues. Trimming shortened V by 3 bases and J by 5 bases, and 13 bases separated the two germline ends. In nucleotides, the CDR3 is TGCAGCGTTGATTCCCCCCGACGTTATGGCTACACCTTC. It translates to CSVDSPRRYGYTF. Full variable domain (rest looked up from reference TRBV29-1 and TRBJ1-2): SAVISQKPSRDICQRGTSLTIQCQVDSQVTMMFWYRQQPGQSLTLIATANQGSEATYESGFVIDKFPISRPNLTFSTLTVSNMSPEDSSIYLCSVDSPRRYGYTFGSGTRLTVV.

The rearrangement uses TRBV4-3 and TRBJ2-5; D not certain. V was clipped by 1 base and J by 3 bases, with 6 bases between them. This CDR3 region has 13 residues. Germline lookup yields CDR1 LGHNA and CDR2 YSLEER. This chain's CDR3 is CASSQVPEETQYF. The CDR3 DNA follows: TGCGCCAGCAGCCAAGTTCCGGAAGAGACCCAGTACTTC.

As concerns this clone: Other DNA sequences of this sample code for an identical CDR3. The chain carries TRBV27 and TRBJ2-2; 9 bases match TRBD1. Germline CDR1 and CDR2: MNHEY and SMNVEV (reference sequence). This CDR3 has 16 residues. After removal of 0 bases from V and 4 bases from J, the junction contained 3 bases not matched to a gene. The CDR3 sequence: CASSLSGQGGTGELFF. The CDR3 DNA reads as TGTGCCAGCAGTTTATCGGGACAGGGCGGCACCGGGGAGCTGTTTTTT.

The J gene is TRBJ2-1, the V gene TRBV19, with D maybe TRBD1 (5 bases). Trimming removed 5 bases from V and 1 base from J, with 12 bases in between. The CDR3 is made up of 15 amino acids. Germline V CDR1 and CDR2: LNHDA, SQIVND (reference sequence). As DNA, the CDR3 is TGTGCCAGTAGTTACGACAGTCTGTCCTACAATGAGCAGTTCTTC. Encoded protein: CASSYDSLSYNEQFF.

The chain couples TRBV7-9 to TRBJ2-7, with D possibly TRBD2 on 5 matching bases. Germline V lookup: CDR1 SEHNR, CDR2 FQNEAQ (reference sequence). Trimming took off 5 bases at V and 6 bases at J, with 23 bases between the two ends. The CDR3 consists of 16 residues. The CDR3 loop is CASSPGQWSGGGEQYF. The CDR3 DNA reads TGTGCCAGCAGCCCAGGCCAATGGTCAGGAGGAGGCGAGCAGTACTTC. The entire variable domain, with the rest obtained from reference TRBV7-9 and TRBJ2-7, is as follows: DTGVSQNPRHKITKRGQNVTFRCDPISEHNRLYWYRQTLGQGPEFLTYFQNEAQLEKSRLLSDRFSAERPKGSFSTLEIQRTEQGDSAMYLCASSPGQWSGGGEQYFGPGTRLTVT.

V usage is TRBV4-1 and J usage is TRBJ2-1, with D perhaps TRBD2 (6 bases). Trimming removed 1 base from V and 8 bases from J, with 18 bases in between. The CDR3 has 16 amino acids. Germline V gene lookup returns CDR1 MGHRA and CDR2 YSYEKL. In DNA form, the CDR3 reads TGCGCCAGCAGCCAAGCCCCGGGACTCCGAGGGGATGAGCAGTTCTTC. It is translated as CASSQAPGLRGDEQFF.

The chain couples TRBV14 to TRBJ2-7, with 8 bases lining up with TRBD2. Germline V gene sequence: CDR1 SGHDN, CDR2 FVKESK. The CDR3 totals 13 residues. V lost 4 bases to trimming and J lost 2 bases; unmatched junction nucleotides: 1. The CDR3 sequence: CASSLAGTYEQYF. The CDR3 bases are TGTGCCAGCAGCCTAGCGGGGACCTACGAGCAGTACTTC.

As DNA, the CDR3 is TGTGCCAGCAGTGACCCTTTAAGCACAGATACGCAGTATTTT. Translating gives CASSDPLSTDTQYF. V usage is TRBV2 and J usage is TRBJ2-3, with D unclear. V was clipped by 3 bases and J by 0 bases, with 7 bases between them. The CDR3 has 14 residues. From germline, CDR1 is SNHLY and CDR2 FYNNEI.

Remarks on this clone: The sample contains more than one DNA sequence encoding this CDR3. This chain joins TRBV7-9 and TRBJ2-3; 9 bases fit TRBD2. Germline lookup yields CDR1 SEHNR and CDR2 FQNEAQ (reference sequence). V gave up 5 bases and J gave up 0 bases; unmatched junction bases: 3. There are 15 residues in the CDR3. In DNA form, the CDR3 reads TGTGCCAGCAGCCTGACTAGCGGAAGCACAGATACGCAGTATTTT. Its protein is CASSLTSGSTDTQYF.

In this sample, this clone turned up once. The chain employs TRBV9 and TRBJ2-7; possibly TRBD1 or TRBD2 for D (5 bases each). Trimming stripped 2 bases from V and 5 bases from J, with 11 bases between. There are 13 residues in the CDR3. Germline values: CDR1 SGDLS, CDR2 YYNGEE. CDR3 region: CASSVGGTHEQYF. CDR3 in DNA: TGTGCCAGCAGCGTTGGGGGAACTCACGAGCAGTACTTC.

The chain is built from TRBV7-8 and TRBJ1-6; D remains ambiguous. V was cut by 4 bases and J by 10 bases, with 8 bases left in between. CDR3 length: 12 residues. Germline assignment: CDR1 SGHVS and CDR2 FQNEAQ. CDR3 region: CASSSANSPLHF. Here the CDR3 DNA reads TGTGCCAGCAGCTCAGCCAACTCACCCCTCCACTTT.

The CDR3 protein is CASSLSAGDSYTDTQYF. CDR3 DNA: TGCGCCAGCAGCCTAAGCGCCGGGGACAGCTACACAGATACGCAGTATTTT. The chain carries TRBV4-3 and TRBJ2-3, with 7 bases fitting TRBD1. This CDR3 has 17 residues. The J segment lost 2 bases and the V segment lost 4 bases, leaving 12 bases of the junction unmatched. CDR1 is LGHNA and CDR2 is YSLEER in the germline V gene.

This chain uses TRBV4-2 with TRBJ2-2, with TRBD2 matching over 8 bases. The ends lost 0 bases at V and 4 bases at J; junction bases unmatched: 13. The CDR3 is 19 amino acids. Germline values: CDR1 LGHNA, CDR2 YNFKEQ. CDR3 DNA: TGTGCCAGCAGCCAAGAGATACTGAGCGGGAGACGGGGCACCGGGGAGCTGTTTTTT. This encodes CASSQEILSGRRGTGELFF.

Notes on this clone: Other DNA sequences from this sample encode an identical CDR3 as well. The chain joins TRBV6-5 to TRBJ2-2; D possibly corresponds to TRBD2 (6 bases). This CDR3 contains 13 residues. The germline gives CDR1 MNHEY, CDR2 SVGAGI. The V and J ends lost 5 bases and 4 bases respectively, with 8 bases between them. The CDR3 reads CASSPGLTGELFF. The CDR3 DNA is TGTGCCAGCAGTCCGGGACTCACCGGGGAGCTGTTTTTT.

The genes are TRBV5-4 and TRBJ2-3; 8 bases map to TRBD2. The CDR3 length is 15 residues. After removal of 6 bases from V and 0 bases from J, the junction contained 6 bases not matched to a gene. Looked up from germline, CDR1 is SGHNT and CDR2 is YYREEE (reference sequence). CDR3 in DNA: TGTGCCAGCAAAGAAGTAGCGGGGAGCACAGATACGCAGTATTTT. This gives the protein CASKEVAGSTDTQYF.

The J gene is TRBJ2-7, the V gene TRBV6-5, with D possibly being TRBD2 (5 bases). Trimming pared 7 bases from V and 6 bases from J, leaving 16 bases between. Germline CDR1 and CDR2: MNHEY and SVGAGI. This CDR3 contains 13 residues. CDR3 residues: CASTPFGRGEQYF. In DNA, the CDR3 is TGTGCCAGCACCCCCTTTGGCCGGGGCGAGCAGTACTTC.

CDR3 DNA: TGTGCCACCAGCAGAGCAATAGGCCAGGGAACTTACAATGAGCAGTTCTTC. This encodes CATSRAIGQGTYNEQFF. V is TRBV15 and J is TRBJ2-1; tentatively, D is TRBD1 (5 bases). Germline CDR1 LNHNV, CDR2 YYDKDF (reference sequence). Trimming stripped 1 base from V and 4 bases from J, with 17 bases between. The CDR3 contains 17 residues.

V and J are TRBV2 and TRBJ2-1; the match to TRBD1 covers 10 bases. The CDR3 length is 17 residues. With 4 bases clipped from V and 6 bases from J, the junction kept 12 bases outside the gene matches. Germline V gene lookup returns CDR1 SNHLY and CDR2 FYNNEI. Here the CDR3 reads CASSGDRGHKTGNEQFF. CDR3 DNA: TGTGCCAGCAGTGGTGACAGGGGGCACAAAACAGGCAATGAGCAGTTCTTC.